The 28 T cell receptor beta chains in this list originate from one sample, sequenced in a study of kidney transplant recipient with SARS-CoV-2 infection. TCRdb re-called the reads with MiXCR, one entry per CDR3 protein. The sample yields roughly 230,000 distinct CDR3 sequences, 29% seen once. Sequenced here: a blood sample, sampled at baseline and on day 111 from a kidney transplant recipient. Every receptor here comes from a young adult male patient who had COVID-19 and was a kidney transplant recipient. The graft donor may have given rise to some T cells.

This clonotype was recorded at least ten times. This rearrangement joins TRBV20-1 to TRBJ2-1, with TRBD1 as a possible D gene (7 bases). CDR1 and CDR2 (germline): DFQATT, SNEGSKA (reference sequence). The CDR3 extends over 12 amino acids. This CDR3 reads CAGRDRHNEQFF. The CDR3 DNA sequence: TGCGCGGGGCGGGACAGACACAATGAGCAGTTCTTC.

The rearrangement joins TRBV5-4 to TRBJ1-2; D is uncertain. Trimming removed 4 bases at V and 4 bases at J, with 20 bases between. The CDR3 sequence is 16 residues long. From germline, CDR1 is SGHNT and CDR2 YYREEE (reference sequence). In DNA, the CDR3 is TGTGCCAGCAGCATAGCCGTACCAGGAAAGACCTATGGCTACACCTTC. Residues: CASSIAVPGKTYGYTF.

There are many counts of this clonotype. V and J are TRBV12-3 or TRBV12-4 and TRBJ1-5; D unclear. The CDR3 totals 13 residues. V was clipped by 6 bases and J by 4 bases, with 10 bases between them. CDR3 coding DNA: TGTGCCAGCAGCACCGGCCTGAATCAGCCCCAGCATTTT. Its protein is CASSTGLNQPQHF.

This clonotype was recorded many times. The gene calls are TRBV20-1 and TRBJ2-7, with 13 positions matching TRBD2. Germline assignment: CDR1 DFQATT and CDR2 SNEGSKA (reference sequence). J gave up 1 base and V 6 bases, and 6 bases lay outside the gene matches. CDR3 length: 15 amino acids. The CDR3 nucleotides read TGCAGTGCCCATGGGACTAGCGGGATGTCCTACGAGCAGTACTTC. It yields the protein CSAHGTSGMSYEQYF.

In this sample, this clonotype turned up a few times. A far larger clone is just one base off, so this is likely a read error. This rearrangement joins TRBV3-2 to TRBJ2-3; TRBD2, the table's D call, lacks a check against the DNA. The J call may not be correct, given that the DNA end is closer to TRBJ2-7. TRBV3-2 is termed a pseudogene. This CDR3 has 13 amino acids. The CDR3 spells CASSQGPLWGQYF. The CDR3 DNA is TGTGCCAGCAGCCAAGGGCCGCTTTGGGGGCAGTACTTC.

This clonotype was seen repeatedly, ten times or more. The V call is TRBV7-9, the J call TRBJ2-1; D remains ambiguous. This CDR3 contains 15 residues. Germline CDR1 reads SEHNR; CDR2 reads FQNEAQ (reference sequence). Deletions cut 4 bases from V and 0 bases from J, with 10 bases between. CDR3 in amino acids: CASSYSVSSYNEQFF. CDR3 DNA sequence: TGTGCCAGCAGCTACAGCGTTAGCTCCTACAATGAGCAGTTCTTC. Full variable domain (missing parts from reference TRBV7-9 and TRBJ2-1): DTGVSQNPRHKITKRGQNVTFRCDPISEHNRLYWYRQTLGQGPEFLTYFQNEAQLEKSRLLSDRFSAERPKGSFSTLEIQRTEQGDSAMYLCASSYSVSSYNEQFFGPGTRLTVL.

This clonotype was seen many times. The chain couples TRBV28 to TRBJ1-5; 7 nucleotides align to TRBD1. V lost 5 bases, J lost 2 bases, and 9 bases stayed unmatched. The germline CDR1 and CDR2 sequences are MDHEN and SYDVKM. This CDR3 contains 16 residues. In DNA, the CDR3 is TGTGCCAGCAGTCGTAACAGGGGAGAACGCAATCAGCCCCAGCATTTT. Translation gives CASSRNRGERNQPQHF.

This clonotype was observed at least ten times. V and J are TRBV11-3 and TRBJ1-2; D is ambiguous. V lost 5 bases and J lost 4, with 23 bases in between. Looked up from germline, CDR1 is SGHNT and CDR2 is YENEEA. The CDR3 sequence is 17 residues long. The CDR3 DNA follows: TGTGCCAGCAGCGATGAGTGCGATCTCGGAAAGACCTATGGCTACACCTTC. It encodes CASSDECDLGKTYGYTF.

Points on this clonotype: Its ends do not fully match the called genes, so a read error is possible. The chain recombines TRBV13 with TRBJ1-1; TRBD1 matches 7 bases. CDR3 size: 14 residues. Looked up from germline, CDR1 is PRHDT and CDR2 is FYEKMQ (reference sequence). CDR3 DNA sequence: TGTGCCAGCAGCCAGACAGGGACGAACACTGAAGCTTGCTGG. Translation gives CASSQTGTNTEACW.

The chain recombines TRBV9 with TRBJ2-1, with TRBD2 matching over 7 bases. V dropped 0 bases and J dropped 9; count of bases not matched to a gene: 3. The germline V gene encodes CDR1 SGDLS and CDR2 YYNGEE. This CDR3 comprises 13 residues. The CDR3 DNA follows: TGTGCCAGCAGCGTAGGGGGGGGAGGTGAGCAGTTCTTC. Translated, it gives CASSVGGGGEQFF.

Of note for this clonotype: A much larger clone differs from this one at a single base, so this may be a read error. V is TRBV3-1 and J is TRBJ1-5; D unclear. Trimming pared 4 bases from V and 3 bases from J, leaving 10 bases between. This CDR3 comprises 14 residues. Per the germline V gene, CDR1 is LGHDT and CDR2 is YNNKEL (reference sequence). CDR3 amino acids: CASSPDGDNQPQHF. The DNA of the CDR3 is TGTGCCAGCAGCCCTGACGGGGACAATCAGCCCCAGCATTTT.

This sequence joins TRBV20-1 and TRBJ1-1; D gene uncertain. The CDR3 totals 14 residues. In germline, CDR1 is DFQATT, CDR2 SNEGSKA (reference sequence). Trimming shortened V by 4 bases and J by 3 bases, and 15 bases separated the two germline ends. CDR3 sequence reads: CSAKRRAVDTEAFF. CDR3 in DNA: TGCAGTGCTAAACGGCGGGCGGTGGACACTGAAGCTTTCTTT.

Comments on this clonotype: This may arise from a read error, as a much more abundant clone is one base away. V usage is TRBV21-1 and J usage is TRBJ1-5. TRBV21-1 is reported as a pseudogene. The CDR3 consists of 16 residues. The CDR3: CASSHKVSTSNQPQHF. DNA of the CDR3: TGTGCCAGCAGTCACAAGGTCTCAACATCGAATCAGCCCCAGCATTTT.

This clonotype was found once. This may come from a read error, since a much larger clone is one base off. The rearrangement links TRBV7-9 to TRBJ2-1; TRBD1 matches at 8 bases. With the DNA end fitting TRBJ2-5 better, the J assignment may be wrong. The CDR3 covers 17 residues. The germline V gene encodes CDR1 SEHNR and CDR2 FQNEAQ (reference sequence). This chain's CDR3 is CASSHNDGQGAGETQYF. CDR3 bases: TGTGCCAGCAGCCACAATGATGGGCAGGGGGCGGGAGAGACCCAGTACTTC.

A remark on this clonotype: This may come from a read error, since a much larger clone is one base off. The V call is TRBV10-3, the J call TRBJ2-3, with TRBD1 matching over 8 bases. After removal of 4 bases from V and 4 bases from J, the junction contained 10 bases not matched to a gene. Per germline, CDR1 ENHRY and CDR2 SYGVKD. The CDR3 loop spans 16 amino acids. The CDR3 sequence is CAISGPGTGVADTQYF. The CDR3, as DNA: TGTGCCATCAGTGGGCCCGGGACAGGAGTCGCAGATACGCAGTATTTT.

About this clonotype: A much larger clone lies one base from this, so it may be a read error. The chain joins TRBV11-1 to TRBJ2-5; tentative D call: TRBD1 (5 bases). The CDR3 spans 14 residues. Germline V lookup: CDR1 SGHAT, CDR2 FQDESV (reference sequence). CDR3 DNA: TGTGCCAGCAGCTTAGGGGGCCAGGAAGAGACCCAGTGCTTC. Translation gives CASSLGGQEETQCF. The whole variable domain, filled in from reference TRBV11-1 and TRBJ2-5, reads EAEVAQSPRYKITEKSQAVAFWCDPISGHATLYWYRQILGQGPELLVQFQDESVVDDSQLPKDRFSAERLKGVDSTLKIQPAELGDSAMYLCASSLGGQEETQCFGPGTRLLVL.

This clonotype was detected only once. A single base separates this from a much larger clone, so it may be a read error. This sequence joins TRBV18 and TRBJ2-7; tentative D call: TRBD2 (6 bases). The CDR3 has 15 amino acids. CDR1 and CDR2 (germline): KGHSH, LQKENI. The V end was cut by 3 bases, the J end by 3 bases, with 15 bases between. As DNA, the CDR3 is TGTGCCAGCTCACCGGGACTGGAAGGTATCTACGAGCAGTACTTC. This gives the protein CASSPGLEGIYEQYF.

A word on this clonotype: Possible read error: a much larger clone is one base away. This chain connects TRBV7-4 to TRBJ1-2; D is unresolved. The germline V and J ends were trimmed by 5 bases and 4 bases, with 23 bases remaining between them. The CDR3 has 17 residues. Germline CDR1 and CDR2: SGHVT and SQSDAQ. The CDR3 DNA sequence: TGTGCCAGCAGCGTTGACGGTTCAGCTCGAAAGACCTATGGCTACACCTTC. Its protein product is CASSVDGSARKTYGYTF.

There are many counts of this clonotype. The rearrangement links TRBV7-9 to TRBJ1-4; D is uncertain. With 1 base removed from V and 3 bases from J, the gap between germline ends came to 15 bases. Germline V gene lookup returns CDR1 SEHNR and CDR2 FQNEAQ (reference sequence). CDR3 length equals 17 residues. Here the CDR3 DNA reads TGTGCCAGCAGCTTAGGATCAGCCTTAATAGCTAATGAAAAACTGTTTTTT. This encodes CASSLGSALIANEKLFF.

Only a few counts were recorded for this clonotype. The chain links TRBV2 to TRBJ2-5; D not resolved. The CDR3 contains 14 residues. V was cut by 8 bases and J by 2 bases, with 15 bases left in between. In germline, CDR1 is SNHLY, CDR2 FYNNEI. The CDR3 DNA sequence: TGTGCCAGCTCAAAGTACAGCCGACAAGAGACCCAGTACTTC. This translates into CASSKYSRQETQYF. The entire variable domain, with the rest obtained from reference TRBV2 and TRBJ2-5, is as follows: EPEVTQTPSHQVTQMGQEVILRCVPISNHLYFYWYRQILGQKVEFLVSFYNNEISEKSEIFDDQFSVERPDGSNFTLKIRSTKLEDSAMYFCASSKYSRQETQYFGPGTRLLVL.

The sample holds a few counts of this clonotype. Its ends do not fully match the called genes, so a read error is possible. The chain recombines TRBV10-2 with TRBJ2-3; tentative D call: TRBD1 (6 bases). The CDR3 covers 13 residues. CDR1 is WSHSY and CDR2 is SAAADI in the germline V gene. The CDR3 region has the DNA TGTGCCACCGGACAGCTAAGCACAGATACGCAGTATTTT. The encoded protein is CATGQLSTDTQYF.

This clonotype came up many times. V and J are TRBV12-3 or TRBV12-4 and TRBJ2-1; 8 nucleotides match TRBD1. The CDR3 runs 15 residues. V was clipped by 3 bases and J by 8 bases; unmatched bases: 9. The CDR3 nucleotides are TGTGCCAGCAGTTTGGACAGGGTTGGGTTCGATGAGCAGTTCTTC. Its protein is CASSLDRVGFDEQFF.

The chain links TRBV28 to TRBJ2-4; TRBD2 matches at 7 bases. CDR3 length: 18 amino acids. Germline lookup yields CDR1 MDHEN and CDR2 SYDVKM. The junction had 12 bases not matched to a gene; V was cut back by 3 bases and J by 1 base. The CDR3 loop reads CASSLSTRGVDAKNIQYF. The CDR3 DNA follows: TGTGCCAGCAGTTTGAGTACTCGGGGGGTTGATGCCAAAAACATTCAGTACTTC.

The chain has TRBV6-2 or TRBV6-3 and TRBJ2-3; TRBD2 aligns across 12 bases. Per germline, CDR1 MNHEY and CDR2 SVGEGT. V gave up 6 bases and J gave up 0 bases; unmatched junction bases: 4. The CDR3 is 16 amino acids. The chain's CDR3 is CASSNGLAGSTDTQYF. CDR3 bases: TGTGCCAGCAGCAATGGACTAGCGGGAAGCACAGATACGCAGTATTTT.

Here the CDR3 reads CASSFSFGTGTLRYGYTF. The CDR3 DNA reads as TGTGCCAGCAGTTTTAGTTTCGGGACAGGGACCCTGAGGTATGGCTACACCTTC. The V call is TRBV28, the J call TRBJ1-2; 9 positions agree with TRBD1. V was clipped by 3 bases and J by 5 bases; unmatched bases: 16. The CDR3 has 18 amino acids. In germline, CDR1 is MDHEN, CDR2 SYDVKM.

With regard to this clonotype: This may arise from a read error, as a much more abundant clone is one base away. The CDR3 sequence is CASSSGAGGATQYF. CDR3 coding DNA: TGTGCCAGCAGCTCCGGGGCAGGGGGTGCGACCCAGTACTTC. V gene TRBV3-2 combines with J gene TRBJ2-5; the tabulated D call, TRBD1, remains unverified against the DNA. TRBV3-2 is designated a pseudogene. The CDR3 has 14 residues.

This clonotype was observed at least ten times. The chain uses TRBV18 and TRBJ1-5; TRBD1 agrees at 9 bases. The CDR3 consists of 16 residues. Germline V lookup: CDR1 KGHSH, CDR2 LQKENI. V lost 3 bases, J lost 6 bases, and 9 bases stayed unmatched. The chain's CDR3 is CASSPMGTGLVQPQHF. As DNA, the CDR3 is TGTGCCAGCTCACCGATGGGGACAGGGTTGGTTCAGCCCCAGCATTTT.

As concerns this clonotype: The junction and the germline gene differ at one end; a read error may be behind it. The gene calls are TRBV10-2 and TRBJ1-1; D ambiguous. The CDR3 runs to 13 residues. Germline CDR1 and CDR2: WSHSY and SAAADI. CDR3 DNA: TGCGCCAGCAGTGAAGGCGGGAACACTGAAGATTTCTTT. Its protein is CASSEGGNTEDFF.